One sample yielded the 20 T cell receptor beta chains listed below, sequenced in a study of metastatic and nonmetastatic thyroid tumors. TCRdb re-clonotyped the PCR reads through MiXCR. Here the sample spans about 92,000 clones, around 14% being singletons. Prior to thyroid surgery, none of the patients had received any treatment. Sequencing was performed on blood. The receptors here all came from a female donor with papillary thyroid cancer or a benign thyroid nodule (not recorded which). Some clones in this sample may be carry-over from other donors' samples.

This clone was observed at least ten times. The chain recombines TRBV4-2 with TRBJ2-2, with TRBD2 matching over 11 bases. Germline trimming cut 6 bases from V and 1 base from J; bases unmatched to any gene: 7. In germline, CDR1 is LGHNA, CDR2 YNFKEQ. The CDR3 is 17 amino acids. DNA for the CDR3: TGTGCCAGCAGGATGGGGCTAGCGGGGGGGAACACCGGGGAGCTGTTTTTT. It codes for CASRMGLAGGNTGELFF.

This clone has a count of ten or more. This chain connects TRBV2 to TRBJ1-4; D is perhaps TRBD1 (5 bases). Germline-derived CDR1 and CDR2 are SNHLY and FYNNEI. V lost 5 bases and J lost 4, with 14 bases in between. CDR3 length: 15 residues. The CDR3 DNA reads TGTGCCAGCAGTCAATGGCAGGGACTTAATGAAAAACTGTTTTTT. It translates to CASSQWQGLNEKLFF. The whole variable domain, filled in from reference TRBV2 and TRBJ1-4, reads EPEVTQTPSHQVTQMGQEVILRCVPISNHLYFYWYRQILGQKVEFLVSFYNNEISEKSEIFDDQFSVERPDGSNFTLKIRSTKLEDSAMYFCASSQWQGLNEKLFFGSGTQLSVL.

This clone was detected many times. A read error is likely, as this CDR3 ends without the conserved phenylalanine or tryptophan. Because the CDR3's place on the DNA is in doubt, the DNA is left out and the CDR3 is given as listed by TCRdb. V usage is TRBV19 and J usage is TRBJ1-1; TRBD1 was called by the table and not checked on the DNA. The CDR3 totals 11 residues, both ends included. In germline, CDR1 is LNHDA, CDR2 SQIVND (reference sequence). CDR3 amino acids: CARITLDGGDE.

At least ten counts were recorded for this clone. This rearrangement joins TRBV6-4 to TRBJ2-7, with 9 positions matching TRBD1. The V and J ends lost 10 bases and 3 bases, in that order; junction bases with no gene match: 22. Germline CDR1 MRHNA, CDR2 SNTAGT. The CDR3 totals 18 residues. The CDR3 DNA is TGTGCCAATTTCCCGGGACAGGGCACTCCTACGCTAGACTACGAGCAGTACTTC. It translates to CANFPGQGTPTLDYEQYF.

There are many counts of this clone. The V call is TRBV6-1, the J call TRBJ2-4; D not certain. Between the trimmed V and J ends, which lost 5 bases and 2 bases, there was a span of 13 bases. The CDR3 is made up of 15 amino acids. Germline V lookup: CDR1 MNHNS, CDR2 SASEGT. CDR3 coding DNA: TGTGCCAGCAGTACCGCAGTGGGGACCAAAAACATTCAGTACTTC. Amino acid sequence: CASSTAVGTKNIQYF.

This clone was seen repeatedly, ten times or more. The chain combines TRBV6-1 with TRBJ2-7; no firm D call. With 5 bases removed from V and 7 bases from J, the gap between germline ends came to 9 bases. The CDR3 is 11 residues long. Germline V gene lookup returns CDR1 MNHNS and CDR2 SASEGT. The CDR3 protein is CASSILGEQYF. CDR3 DNA: TGTGCCAGCAGTATCCTTGGTGAGCAGTACTTC.

This clone has just a few counts. This chain links TRBV27 with TRBJ1-5; D is possibly TRBD1 (6 bases). This CDR3 has 15 residues. V gave up 6 bases and J gave up 4 bases, with 16 bases separating them. Germline lookup yields CDR1 MNHEY and CDR2 SMNVEV (reference sequence). CDR3 in amino acids: CASSWGHGGNQPQHF. In nucleotides, the CDR3 is TGTGCCAGCAGCTGGGGACATGGTGGGAATCAGCCCCAGCATTTT.

This clone has at least ten counts. The J gene is TRBJ1-4, the V gene TRBV11-2; D possibly corresponds to TRBD1 (5 bases). Trimming stripped 5 bases from V and 7 bases from J, with 20 bases between. This CDR3 is built from 16 residues. From germline, CDR1 is SGHAT and CDR2 FQNNGV. The CDR3 is CASSPGLRGVGEKLFF. The DNA for the CDR3 is TGTGCCAGCAGCCCAGGCTTGAGGGGAGTGGGTGAAAAACTGTTTTTT.

This clone has ten or more counts. The rearrangement joins TRBV28 to TRBJ2-6; D unresolved. In germline, CDR1 is MDHEN, CDR2 SYDVKM. This CDR3 has 17 residues. The germline V and J ends were trimmed by 5 bases and 0 bases, with 14 bases remaining between them. CDR3: CASSQDSSSSGANVLTF. In DNA, the CDR3 is TGTGCCAGCAGTCAGGATTCTTCCAGCTCTGGGGCCAACGTCCTGACTTTC.

This clone was observed a handful of times. This may be a read error, as it is one base from a much larger clone. The genes are TRBV2 and TRBJ2-6; D not resolved. CDR1 is SNHLY and CDR2 is FYNNEI in the germline V gene. The CDR3 covers 19 residues. V was clipped by 1 base and J by 0 bases, with 16 bases between them. The CDR3: CASSEVDSFGSSGANVLTF. CDR3 sequence (DNA): TGTGCCAGCAGTGAAGTAGATAGCTTTGGGTCCTCTGGGGCCAACGTCCTGACTTTC. Full variable domain (missing parts from reference TRBV2 and TRBJ2-6): EPEVTQTPSHQVTQMGQEVILRCVPISNHLYFYWYRQILGQKVEFLVSFYNNEISEKSEIFDDQFSVERPDGSNFTLKIRSTKLEDSAMYFCASSEVDSFGSSGANVLTFGAGSRLTVL.

Note on this clone: Relative to the germline gene, one junction end is altered; a read error may explain this. The chain has TRBV5-4 and TRBJ2-7; D may be TRBD1 or TRBD2 (6 bases each). The V gene's germline CDR1 is SGHNT and CDR2 YYREEE (reference sequence). The CDR3 consists of 13 residues. The chain's CDR3 is CASSLVGGYEKYF. CDR3 bases: TGTGCCAGCAGCTTGGTCGGGGGCTACGAGAAGTACTTC. Full variable domain (outside the CDR3, taken from reference TRBV5-4 and TRBJ2-7): ETGVTQSPTHLIKTRGQQVTLRCSSQSGHNTVSWYQQALGQGPQFIFQYYREEENGRGNFPPRFSGLQFPNYSSELNVNALELDDSALYLCASSLVGGYEKYFGPGTRLTVT.

This clone appeared a few times. Other DNA sequences of this sample code for an identical CDR3. This chain joins TRBV20-1 and TRBJ2-3; D gene uncertain. The V end was cut by 1 base, the J end by 1 base, with 9 bases between. This CDR3 region has 14 residues. Germline-derived CDR1 and CDR2 are DFQATT and SNEGSKA (reference sequence). CDR3 bases: TGCAGTGCTAGAGTGCGCCGCGGCACAGATACGCAGTATTTT. It encodes CSARVRRGTDTQYF.

This clone was seen repeatedly, ten times or more. The chain is built from TRBV25-1 and TRBJ2-3, with 15 positions matching TRBD2. CDR3 length: 20 amino acids. CDR1 MGHDK and CDR2 SYGVNS come from the germline V gene. After removal of 3 bases from V and 1 base from J, the junction contained 11 bases not matched to a gene. The CDR3 loop is CASSDLDWTSGGEGTDTQYF. As DNA, the CDR3 is TGTGCCAGCAGTGACCTGGACTGGACTAGCGGGGGGGAGGGCACAGATACGCAGTATTTT. Supplemented by reference TRBV25-1 and TRBJ2-3, the full variable domain reads EADIYQTPRYLVIGTGKKITLECSQTMGHDKMYWYQQDPGMELHLIHYSYGVNSTEKGDLSSESTVSRIRTEHFPLTLESARPSHTSQYLCASSDLDWTSGGEGTDTQYFGPGTRLTVL.

To note about this clone: This may be a read error: a much more frequent sequence differs by one nucleotide. Other nucleotide sequences in the sample specify the same CDR3. The CDR3 here is CASSLLRGGLYEQYF. Here the CDR3 DNA reads TGTGCCAGCAGCTTGTTGCGGGGCGGCCTTTACGAGCAGTACTTC. This chain connects TRBV5-4 to TRBJ2-7, with a tentative D call TRBD2 (6 bases). Trimming cost V 1 base and J 4 bases, with 15 bases left between them. The CDR3 covers 15 residues. In germline, CDR1 is SGHNT, CDR2 YYREEE (reference sequence). Based on the CDR3 plus reference TRBV5-4 and TRBJ2-7, the full variable domain is ETGVTQSPTHLIKTRGQQVTLRCSSQSGHNTVSWYQQALGQGPQFIFQYYREEENGRGNFPPRFSGLQFPNYSSELNVNALELDDSALYLCASSLLRGGLYEQYFGPGTRLTVT.

At least ten counts were recorded for this clone. V gene TRBV28 combines with J gene TRBJ1-2, with D maybe TRBD1 (5 bases). Trimming pared 3 bases from V and 7 bases from J, leaving 12 bases between. CDR1 is MDHEN, CDR2 SYDVKM, per germline. This CDR3 region has 13 residues. The CDR3 loop is CASSLYLGGGYTF. The CDR3, as DNA: TGTGCCAGCAGTTTGTATCTGGGGGGTGGCTACACCTTC.

Concerning this clone: The junction differs from germline at one of its ends, possibly a read error. V gene TRBV4-2 combines with J gene TRBJ2-2; D is possibly TRBD1 or TRBD2 (6 bases each). The germline gives CDR1 LGHNA, CDR2 YNFKEQ. The CDR3 runs to 17 residues. CDR3 sequence (DNA): TGTGCCAGCAGCCAAGAGGTAGGGGGGCCGATAACCGGTGAGCTGTTTTTT. This encodes CASSQEVGGPITGELFF.

Ten or more counts support this clone. The chain uses TRBV6-1 and TRBJ1-1, with D uncertain. Germline CDR1 reads MNHNS; CDR2 reads SASEGT. This CDR3 has 13 amino acids. Deletions cut 0 bases from V and 5 bases from J, with 7 bases between. The CDR3 spells CASSEALPTEAFF. The CDR3 DNA reads as TGTGCCAGCAGTGAAGCGCTGCCTACTGAAGCTTTCTTT.

This rearrangement joins TRBV5-1 to TRBJ2-2; D is possibly TRBD2 (7 bases). CDR1 is SGHRS, CDR2 YFSETQ, per germline. V was trimmed by 4 bases and J by 4 bases, leaving 20 bases between them. The CDR3 sequence is 17 residues long. The CDR3 nucleotides read TGCGCCAGCAGCCCCCGAATGGGGGGCGGGAGCACCGGGGAGCTGTTTTTT. Protein product: CASSPRMGGGSTGELFF.

A note on this clone: The conserved final phenylalanine or tryptophan is absent from the CDR3, which likely points to a read error. V gene TRBV11-2 combines with J gene TRBJ2-3; the D call may be TRBD1 or TRBD2 (5 bases each). Germline V CDR1 and CDR2: SGHAT, FQNNGV. The CDR3 is made up of 17 amino acids. V was cut by 1 base and J by 4 bases, with 18 bases left in between. Here the CDR3 reads CASSLVGLGPRADTQYL. The CDR3 DNA reads TGTGCCAGCAGCTTAGTAGGTTTGGGGCCGAGGGCAGATACGCAGTATCTT.

This clone showed up many times. The same CDR3 also results from other DNA sequences found in this sample. The chain recombines TRBV24-1 with TRBJ2-5; D unresolved. Between the trimmed V and J ends, which lost 6 bases and 4 bases, there was a span of 5 bases. Per germline, CDR1 KGHDR and CDR2 SFDVKD. CDR3 length equals 11 residues. In DNA form, the CDR3 reads TGTGCCACCAGTACTGGAGAGACCCAGTACTTC. Its protein is CATSTGETQYF.